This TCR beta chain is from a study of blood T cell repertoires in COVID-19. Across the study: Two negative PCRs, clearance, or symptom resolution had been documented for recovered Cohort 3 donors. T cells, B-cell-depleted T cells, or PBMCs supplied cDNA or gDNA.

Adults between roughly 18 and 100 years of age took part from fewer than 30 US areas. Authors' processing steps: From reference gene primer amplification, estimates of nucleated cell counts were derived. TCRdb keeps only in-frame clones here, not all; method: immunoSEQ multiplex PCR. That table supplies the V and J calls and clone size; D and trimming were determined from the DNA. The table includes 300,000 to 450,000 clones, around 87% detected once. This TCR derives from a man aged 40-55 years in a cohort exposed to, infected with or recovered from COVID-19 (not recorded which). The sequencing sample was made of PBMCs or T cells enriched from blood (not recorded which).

CDR3 region: CASSELERRRVDTQYF. CDR3 sequence (DNA): TGCGCCAGCAGTGAGTTGGAACGTAGACGGGTAGATACGCAGTATTTT. The rearrangement uses TRBV10-2 and TRBJ2-3, with D unresolved. Germline V gene lookup returns CDR1 WSHSY and CDR2 SAAADI. This CDR3 spans 16 amino acids. Trimming took off 1 base at V and 5 bases at J, with 16 bases between the two ends.